The rows below give T cell receptor beta chains drawn from one sample of a study of cytomegalovirus exposure and HLA in healthy donors. Clones were sequenced by immunoSEQ multiplex PCR, and TCRdb holds only the in-frame ones, with some missing. The sample holds about 200,000 clones, roughly 80% seen once. The sequenced sample was PBMCs. These TCRs come from a woman younger than 35 in good health and CMV-seronegative. The CDR3 runs from the conserved cysteine through the conserved F or W. The D gene is left open where the match is weak. Where a row states a size, it is once, few, many or the class of an expanded clone; other rows omit it.

TRBJ2-1 | . | TRBV14 | TRBD1 | CASSPQTGGFYNEQFF | TGTGCCAGCAGCCCTCAGACAGGGGGGTTCTACAATGAGCAGTTCTTC
TRBJ2-7 | . | TRBV7-2 | TRBD2 | CASSLVSSGSGPTEQYF | TGTGCCAGCAGCTTAGTTTCTAGCGGGAGTGGTCCCACCGAGCAGTACTTC
TRBJ1-3 | . | TRBV2 | TRBD1 | CASRKRGQGAVGNTIYF | TGTGCCAGCAGGAAGAGGGGCCAGGGGGCAGTAGGAAACACCATATATTTT
TRBJ1-2 | . | TRBV14 | . | CASSQGRYGYTF | TGTGCCAGCAGCCAGGGGAGGTATGGCTACACCTTC
TRBJ1-1 | . | TRBV25-1 | TRBD1 | CASSERQGVNTEAFF | TGTGCCAGCAGTGAGAGACAGGGGGTTAACACTGAAGCTTTCTTT
TRBJ1-2 | . | TRBV19 | . | CASSLRTPRRNYGYTF | TGTGCCAGTAGTTTGCGGACACCAAGGCGCAACTATGGCTACACCTTC
TRBJ1-1 | . | TRBV5-1 | . | CASAQTIRSGGTEAFF | TGCGCCAGCGCGCAAACAATCAGGTCGGGGGGCACTGAAGCTTTCTTT
TRBJ2-5 | . | TRBV2 | . | CASSVGVGYQETQYF | TGTGCCAGCAGTGTAGGAGTCGGATACCAAGAGACCCAGTACTTC
TRBJ2-1 | . | TRBV5-5 | . | CASSLLDRTYNEQFF | TGTGCCAGCAGCTTATTAGACAGGACCTACAATGAGCAGTTCTTC
TRBJ1-5 | . | TRBV21-1 | . | CASSKDLGGVRPQHF | TGTGCCAGCAGCAAAGATTTGGGAGGGGTTCGGCCCCAGCATTTT
TRBJ2-1 | . | TRBV4-3 | TRBD2 | CASSQEGGSVYNEQFF | TGCGCCAGCAGCCAAGAAGGCGGGAGTGTCTACAATGAGCAGTTCTTC
TRBJ1-2 | . | TRBV30 | TRBD1 | CAWSTDRGRGYTF | TGTGCCTGGAGTACCGACAGGGGACGTGGCTACACCTTC
TRBJ2-5 | . | TRBV7-2 | . | CASSLDSGLETQYF | TGTGCCAGCAGCTTAGATTCCGGGTTAGAGACCCAGTACTTC
TRBJ1-2 | . | TRBV28 | TRBD1 | CASSLSGGGYTF | TGTGCCAGCAGTTTATCAGGGGGCGGCTACACCTTC
TRBJ2-1 | . | TRBV9 | TRBD2 | CASSVAWAGGPDNEQFF | TGTGCCAGCAGCGTAGCTTGGGCGGGAGGGCCTGACAATGAGCAGTTCTTC
TRBJ1-2 | . | TRBV27 | . | CASSLGRAYGYTF | TGTGCCAGCAGTTTAGGCAGGGCCTATGGCTACACCTTC
TRBJ2-1 | . | TRBV11-2 | TRBD2 | CASSLGGGGNEQFF | TGTGCCAGCAGCTTAGGGGGGGGAGGCAATGAGCAGTTCTTC
TRBJ2-5 | . | TRBV4-2 | TRBD2 | CASSLGTSPGETQYF | TGTGCCAGCAGCCTGGGGACTAGCCCCGGCGAGACCCAGTACTTC
TRBJ2-2 | . | TRBV4-1 | TRBD2 | CASGPGLAGNTGELFF | TGCGCCAGCGGACCGGGACTAGCGGGAAATACCGGGGAGCTGTTTTTT
TRBJ2-1 | . | TRBV7-2 | TRBD2 | CASRSGLAIYNEQFF | TGTGCCAGCAGATCTGGACTAGCGATCTACAATGAGCAGTTCTTC
TRBJ2-3 | . | TRBV5-4 | TRBD2 | CASSSMGLAGVDTQYF | TGTGCCAGCAGCTCGATGGGACTAGCGGGAGTAGATACGCAGTATTTT
TRBJ1-1 | few | TRBV27 | TRBD1 | CASSPGGQFEAFF | TGTGCCAGCAGTCCTGGGGGACAGTTTGAAGCTTTCTTT
TRBJ2-7 | . | TRBV4-3 | . | CASSQDPGLLYEQYF | TGCGCCAGCAGCCAAGATCCCGGACTCCTCTACGAGCAGTACTTC
TRBJ2-1 | . | TRBV5-1 | TRBD2 | CASSPLMGRAGNEQFF | TGCGCCAGCAGCCCCCTGATGGGGAGGGCGGGGAATGAGCAGTTCTTC
TRBJ2-7 | . | TRBV28 | . | CATTRGRDYEQYF | TGTGCCACCACCAGGGGAAGAGACTACGAGCAGTACTTC
TRBJ1-1 | . | TRBV5-1 | . | CATQGSANTEAFF | TGCGCCACACAGGGATCGGCGAACACTGAAGCTTTCTTT